Listed below are T cell receptor beta chains from one sample, sequenced in a study of response to subunit inactivated influenza vaccine. TCRdb recomputed calls from the RT-PCR reads with MiXCR, one row per CDR3 protein. The data show 530,000 or so distinct CDR3 sequences, over 25% seen once. Sequenced here: CD4+ T cells sorted from PBMCs, sampled 5 to 6 days after vaccination. The receptors originated from a man aged 50-59 years who received an inactivated influenza vaccine. The CDR3 runs from the conserved cysteine through the conserved F or W. The order of the fields is J gene, CDR3 length, V gene, clone size, D gene, CDR3 protein, CDR3 DNA. The D gene is left open where the match is weak. Not every row has a clone size; where given, it reads once, few, many or a size class.

J gene: TRBJ2-5; CDR3 length: 13; V gene: TRBV28; clone size: few; D gene: TRBD2; CDR3 protein: CASSFAGVETQYF; CDR3 DNA: TGTGCCAGCAGTTTTGCGGGAGTGGAGACCCAGTACTTC
J gene: TRBJ2-7; CDR3 length: 16; V gene: TRBV20-1; clone size: few; D gene: -; CDR3 protein: CSARDVGTPGSYEQYF; CDR3 DNA: TGCAGTGCTAGAGATGTGGGGACCCCTGGCTCCTACGAGCAGTACTTC
J gene: TRBJ2-3; CDR3 length: 14; V gene: TRBV20-1; clone size: many; D gene: TRBD1; CDR3 protein: CSAQDRGHTDTQYF; CDR3 DNA: TGCAGTGCCCAGGACAGGGGCCACACAGATACGCAGTATTTT
J gene: TRBJ2-2; CDR3 length: 15; V gene: TRBV5-5; clone size: -; D gene: TRBD1; CDR3 protein: CASSAQGQLTGELFF; CDR3 DNA: TGTGCCAGCAGCGCCCAGGGACAGCTGACCGGGGAGCTGTTTTTT
J gene: TRBJ2-6; CDR3 length: 18; V gene: TRBV9; clone size: -; D gene: -; CDR3 protein: CASSVDVGSRSGANVLTF; CDR3 DNA: TGTGCCAGCAGCGTAGACGTGGGTAGTAGGTCTGGGGCCAACGTCCTGACTTTC
J gene: TRBJ2-3; CDR3 length: 15; V gene: TRBV7-3; clone size: -; D gene: TRBD2; CDR3 protein: CASSSQGGRPDTQYF; CDR3 DNA: TGTGCCAGCAGCTCACAAGGCGGGAGACCAGATACGCAGTATTTT
J gene: TRBJ2-5; CDR3 length: 17; V gene: TRBV24-1; clone size: -; D gene: -; CDR3 protein: CATSDPSAGSGEETQYF; CDR3 DNA: TGTGCCACCAGTGACCCGAGCGCGGGCAGCGGCGAAGAGACCCAGTACTTC
J gene: TRBJ1-2; CDR3 length: 14; V gene: TRBV25-1; clone size: few; D gene: TRBD1; CDR3 protein: CASSDRDRFYGYTF; CDR3 DNA: TGTGCCAGCAGTGACCGGGACAGGTTTTATGGCTACACCTTC
J gene: TRBJ1-2; CDR3 length: 13; V gene: TRBV15; clone size: few; D gene: -; CDR3 protein: CATSRDKYYGYTF; CDR3 DNA: TGTGCCACCAGCAGAGATAAATACTATGGCTACACCTTC
J gene: TRBJ2-5; CDR3 length: 15; V gene: TRBV28; clone size: few; D gene: -; CDR3 protein: CASSQMGALKETQYF; CDR3 DNA: TGTGCCAGCAGTCAAATGGGGGCGTTAAAAGAGACCCAGTACTTC
J gene: TRBJ2-1; CDR3 length: 15; V gene: TRBV20-1; clone size: -; D gene: -; CDR3 protein: CSARDREGSYNEQFF; CDR3 DNA: TGCAGTGCTAGAGATCGTGAGGGGTCCTACAATGAGCAGTTCTTC
J gene: TRBJ1-2; CDR3 length: 14; V gene: TRBV29-1; clone size: few; D gene: -; CDR3 protein: CSVTTQVPNYGYTF; CDR3 DNA: TGCAGCGTAACCACCCAGGTTCCTAACTATGGCTACACCTTC
J gene: TRBJ2-1; CDR3 length: 15; V gene: TRBV9; clone size: -; D gene: TRBD2; CDR3 protein: CASSFSGTTHNEQFF; CDR3 DNA: TGTGCCAGCAGCTTCTCCGGGACTACCCACAATGAGCAGTTCTTC
J gene: TRBJ1-2; CDR3 length: 15; V gene: TRBV14; clone size: -; D gene: TRBD1; CDR3 protein: CASSTPDRGAYGYTF; CDR3 DNA: TGTGCCAGCAGCACCCCGGACAGGGGGGCCTATGGCTACACCTTC
J gene: TRBJ2-7; CDR3 length: 15; V gene: TRBV5-1; clone size: many; D gene: TRBD1; CDR3 protein: CASSFGTGGSYEQYF; CDR3 DNA: TGTGCCAGCAGTTTCGGGACAGGGGGCTCCTACGAGCAGTACTTC
J gene: TRBJ1-1; CDR3 length: 14; V gene: TRBV12-3/TRBV12-4; clone size: few; D gene: TRBD1; CDR3 protein: CASSLPRQGAAAFF; CDR3 DNA: TGTGCCAGCAGCTTGCCCCGACAGGGGGCAGCAGCTTTCTTT
J gene: TRBJ2-1; CDR3 length: 13; V gene: TRBV6-1; clone size: few; D gene: TRBD1; CDR3 protein: CASSHGTGREQFF; CDR3 DNA: TGTGCCAGCAGTCATGGGACAGGGCGGGAGCAGTTCTTC
J gene: TRBJ1-5; CDR3 length: 14; V gene: TRBV20-1; clone size: few; D gene: -; CDR3 protein: CSARVGGDNQPQHF; CDR3 DNA: TGCAGTGCTAGAGTCGGGGGAGACAATCAGCCCCAGCATTTT
J gene: TRBJ2-7; CDR3 length: 13; V gene: TRBV6-6; clone size: -; D gene: -; CDR3 protein: CASSYAVAEEQYF; CDR3 DNA: TGTGCCAGCAGTTATGCAGTAGCGGAGGAGCAGTACTTC
J gene: TRBJ2-7; CDR3 length: 12; V gene: TRBV6-5; clone size: -; D gene: -; CDR3 protein: CASSRLGYEQYF; CDR3 DNA: TGTGCCAGCAGTCGACTGGGGTACGAGCAGTACTTC
J gene: TRBJ2-3; CDR3 length: 15; V gene: TRBV20-1; clone size: few; D gene: -; CDR3 protein: CSARDPERKADTQYF; CDR3 DNA: TGCAGTGCTAGAGATCCAGAGAGGAAGGCAGATACGCAGTATTTT
J gene: TRBJ2-1; CDR3 length: 14; V gene: TRBV7-9; clone size: -; D gene: TRBD2; CDR3 protein: CASSSGRTREGQFF; CDR3 DNA: TGTGCCAGCAGCTCCGGGAGGACGAGGGAGGGGCAGTTCTTC
J gene: TRBJ2-3; CDR3 length: 15; V gene: TRBV7-2; clone size: few; D gene: TRBD1; CDR3 protein: CASSLPTKDRAREYF; CDR3 DNA: TGTGCCAGCAGCCTCCCAACCAAGGACAGGGCTAGGGAGTATTTT
J gene: TRBJ1-6; CDR3 length: 16; V gene: TRBV5-5; clone size: -; D gene: TRBD1; CDR3 protein: CASSFAYRGTNSPLHF; CDR3 DNA: TGTGCCAGCAGCTTCGCCTACAGGGGTACTAATTCACCCCTCCACTTT
J gene: TRBJ2-3; CDR3 length: 14; V gene: TRBV7-2; clone size: -; D gene: -; CDR3 protein: CASSFTPGADTQYF; CDR3 DNA: TGTGCCAGCAGCTTCACCCCAGGGGCAGATACGCAGTATTTT